The source of this T cell receptor (beta chain) is a study of T-cell memory formation after mild COVID-19. Overall study: Largely donor-specific sequence clusters came from two donors.

The CDR3 runs to 15 residues. Deletions cut 7 bases from V and 5 bases from J, with 17 bases between. Study-wide results and caveats: Clones which contracted sat mainly in CM and EM if CD4+, and in EMRA if CD8+. SARS-CoV-2 specificity was not confirmed for second-wave clones peaking on day 37. Some responding clones appeared in pre-infection memory, suggesting cross-reactive memory joined.

Only a few counts were recorded for this clonotype. The antigen is not known. In TCRdb, the 5' RACE reads were re-called with MiXCR into one record per CDR3 protein. The sample consists of 400,000 to 500,000 distinct CDR3 sequences, over 15% of them appearing once. Source material: PBMCs or a T cell subset sorted from them (not recorded which). The sequence came from a man in his late teens or twenties who had mild COVID-19 (a few samples of this study predate the infection). Cell type and time point are not known. The genes are TRBV12-3 or TRBV12-4 and TRBJ1-4; D is possibly TRBD1 (5 bases). CDR3 sequence: CASILDGRVNEKLFF. The DNA of the CDR3 is TGTGCCAGCATACTGGACGGCAGGGTCAATGAAAAACTGTTTTTT.